The 15 T cell receptor beta chains below were found in one sample sequenced in a study of regulatory and conventional T cells in breast cancer. TCRdb reprocessed the PCR reads via MiXCR and lists one record per CDR3 protein. The sample holds 9,500 or so distinct CDR3 sequences; about 35% are singletons and the top ten take around 6.1%. The sample consisted of conventional T cells from blood. All receptors derive from a male donor in good health.

The gene calls are TRBV30 and TRBJ2-5; possibly TRBD1 for D (6 bases). The V end lost 5 bases, the J end lost 3 bases, and 16 bases lay between the germline ends. Germline CDR1 is GTSNPN and CDR2 is SVGIG (reference sequence). The CDR3 runs to 14 residues. In DNA, the CDR3 is TGTGCCTGGGGGCCCGGGACAAATAAAGAGACCCAGTACTTC. Amino acids: CAWGPGTNKETQYF.

In its sample, this clonotype ranks as medium-sized (0.01 to 0.1%). The chain couples TRBV3-1 to TRBJ1-2; the D is unclear. V gave up 4 bases and J gave up 6 bases, with 15 bases separating them. This CDR3 has 14 residues. Germline lookup yields CDR1 LGHDT and CDR2 YNNKEL (reference sequence). The CDR3 protein is CASSPPGPPDGYTF. The DNA for the CDR3 is TGTGCCAGCAGCCCACCCGGGCCACCGGATGGCTACACCTTC.

J is TRBJ1-5 and V is TRBV6-2 or TRBV6-3; D not resolved. Trimming took 6 bases from V and 2 from J, leaving 14 bases between them. The CDR3 extends over 15 amino acids. The germline V gene has CDR1 MNHEY and CDR2 SVGEGT. The CDR3 DNA reads as TGTGCCAGCAGAATCAGGACCTCTCGCAATCAGCCCCAGCATTTT. It is translated as CASRIRTSRNQPQHF.

The DNA of the CDR3 is TGCAGTGGACAAGGGACAGATACGCAGTATTTT. Encoded protein: CSGQGTDTQYF. The chain recombines TRBV20-1 with TRBJ2-3; D not resolved. Germline V gene sequence: CDR1 DFQATT, CDR2 SNEGSKA (reference sequence). V gave up 7 bases and J gave up 3 bases, with 8 bases separating them. The CDR3 consists of 11 residues.

This clonotype qualifies as medium-sized. The genes are TRBV4-1 and TRBJ2-7; D remains unclear. The CDR3 is made up of 14 amino acids. CDR1 is MGHRA, CDR2 YSYEKL, per germline. V was shortened by 4 bases and J by 2 bases, with 12 bases between the two germline ends. CDR3 nucleotide sequence: TGCGCCAGCAGCCTGACAAGGGCAGCCTACGAGCAGTACTTC. Translation gives CASSLTRAAYEQYF.

This clonotype rates as medium-sized. The genes are TRBV6-1 and TRBJ1-6, with D possibly TRBD1 on 5 matching bases. Germline lookup yields CDR1 MNHNS and CDR2 SASEGT. The CDR3 contains 13 residues. With 8 bases removed from V and 5 bases from J, the gap between germline ends came to 10 bases. CDR3 bases: TGTGCCAGCCGACGGGGCGATAATTCACCCCTCCACTTT. Protein product: CASRRGDNSPLHF.

A word on this clonotype: Because the CDR3 is missing its conserved closing phenylalanine or tryptophan, this is likely a read error. The CDR3 DNA is TGTGCCAGCAGTTCGCTTGCAGGTAGTCAGCCCCAGCATGTT. Its translation is CASSSLAGSQPQHV. This chain links TRBV12-3 or TRBV12-4 with TRBJ1-5, with D uncertain. The CDR3 runs 14 residues. The V and J ends lost 4 bases and 6 bases respectively, with 13 bases between them.

This clonotype was seen only a few times. J is TRBJ1-2 and V is TRBV12-3 or TRBV12-4; no clear D gene. The CDR3 has 15 residues. The V end lost 5 bases, the J end lost 2 bases, and 15 bases lay between the germline ends. The CDR3 coding sequence is TGTGCCAGCAGTACCCTTAGGAGCACCAACTATGGCTACACCTTC. Encoded protein: CASSTLRSTNYGYTF.

In its sample, this clonotype was seen once. The V call is TRBV14, the J call TRBJ2-1; tentatively, D is TRBD2 (7 bases). This CDR3 comprises 15 residues. Germline V gene lookup returns CDR1 SGHDN and CDR2 FVKESK. The germline V and J ends were trimmed by 4 bases and 1 base, with 11 bases remaining between them. CDR3 sequence reads: CASSPGGRSYNEQFF. CDR3 nucleotides: TGTGCCAGCAGCCCGGGGGGCCGGTCCTACAATGAGCAGTTCTTC.

A remark on this clonotype: One end of the junction does not line up with germline, which may come from a read error. The chain recombines TRBV12-3 or TRBV12-4 with TRBJ1-4; no definite D call. The CDR3 runs 13 residues. CDR3 nucleotides: TGTGCCAGTCAGAACAGTCAAAATGAAAAACTGTCTTTT. Its protein product is CASQNSQNEKLSF.

By sample fraction, this clonotype is medium-sized (0.01 to 0.1%). The rearrangement joins TRBV12-3 or TRBV12-4 to TRBJ2-3; unclear D gene. V lost 5 bases and J 2 bases, leaving 14 bases between the germline ends. CDR3 length: 15 residues. The CDR3 bases are TGTGCCAGCAGTAACTCAAAGAACCCCACAGATACGCAGTATTTT. Protein product: CASSNSKNPTDTQYF.

The sample holds a few counts of this clonotype. The CDR3 DNA sequence: TGTGCCAGCAGCCCCGGGAGGGGCAATTCTCAGCCCCAGCATTTT. Its translation is CASSPGRGNSQPQHF. The chain combines TRBV6-6 with TRBJ1-5; D perhaps matches TRBD1 (5 bases). The V and J ends lost 6 bases and 6 bases respectively, with 18 bases between them. This CDR3 has 15 amino acids. Germline-derived CDR1 and CDR2 are MNHNY and SVGAGI (reference sequence).

About this clonotype: A much more abundant neighbour one base away suggests this may be a read error. The chain uses TRBV6-1 and TRBJ1-2; tentative D call: TRBD1 (5 bases). The CDR3 length is 14 residues. Germline loops: CDR1 MNHNS, CDR2 SASEGT. The DNA of the CDR3 is TGTGCCAGCAGTGAAGCCGGGGCCATTTATGGCTGCACCTTC. Its protein product is CASSEAGAIYGCTF.

A word on this clonotype: Possible read error: a much larger clone is one base away. V is TRBV12-3 or TRBV12-4 and J is TRBJ2-5; D not resolved. The CDR3 spans 14 residues. This chain's CDR3 is CASSLGPIKEAQYF. The DNA of the CDR3 is TGTGCCAGCAGTTTAGGCCCGATCAAAGAGGCCCAGTACTTC.

This clonotype was observed a single time. Here the CDR3 reads CSVLLAGGPYNEQFF. The CDR3 bases are TGCAGCGTGCTACTAGCGGGGGGCCCCTACAATGAGCAGTTCTTC. The chain combines TRBV29-1 with TRBJ2-1, with 12 bases that match TRBD2. CDR3 length: 15 amino acids. Germline V lookup: CDR1 SQVTM, CDR2 ANQGSEA. The V and J ends lost 6 bases and 2 bases, in that order; junction bases with no gene match: 5.